This TCR beta chain was sequenced in a study of regulatory T cells in long-lasting Graves disease. Points from the study as a whole: Lower TCR diversity characterized persistent Graves' patients relative to newly diagnosed patients.

For TCR beta, libraries came from iRepertoire HTBI primers and Arm-PCR of CDR3 regions. TCRdb re-analysed the multiplex PCR reads in MiXCR, keeping a single row per CDR3 protein. The table shows 250,000 to 400,000 distinct CDR3 sequences, with 15% to 20% occurring only once. Trimming at V came to 0 bases and at J to 5 bases, leaving 4 bases not matched to a gene. Per the germline V gene, CDR1 is SGHDT and CDR2 is YYEEEE. This CDR3 spans 14 amino acids. This clonotype was counted between two and nine times. As yet, its antigen is unknown. Time point: newly diagnosed GD, antithyroid drugs for less than 3 months. Generation of the TCR library employed RNA extracted from PBMCs.

This sequence joins TRBV5-6 and TRBJ2-7; TRBD1 aligns across 8 bases. The TCR comes from a female donor with Graves disease. This sample comprised peripheral blood mononuclear cells (PBMCs), obtained at new diagnosis, from a patient treated with antithyroid drugs. The CDR3 sequence is CASSLGTGPHEQYF. The CDR3 DNA is TGTGCCAGCAGCTTGGGGACAGGGCCCCACGAGCAGTACTTC.